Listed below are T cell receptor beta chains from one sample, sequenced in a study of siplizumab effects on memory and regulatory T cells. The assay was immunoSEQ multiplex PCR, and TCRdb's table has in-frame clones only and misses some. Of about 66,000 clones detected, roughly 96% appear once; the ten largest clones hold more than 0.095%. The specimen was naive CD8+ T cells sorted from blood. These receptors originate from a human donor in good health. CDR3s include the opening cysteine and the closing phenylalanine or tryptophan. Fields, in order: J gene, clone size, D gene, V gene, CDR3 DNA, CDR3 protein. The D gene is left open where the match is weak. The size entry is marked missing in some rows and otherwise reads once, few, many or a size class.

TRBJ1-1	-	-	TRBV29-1	TGCAGCGCCCCGGTGGGGGCCACTGAAGCTTTCTTT	CSAPVGATEAFF
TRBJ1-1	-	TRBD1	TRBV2	TGTGCCAGACTGGGACAGGGGGAATCTGAAGCTTTCTTT	CARLGQGESEAFF
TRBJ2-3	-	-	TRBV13	TGTGCCAGCGAAACGGACGGAAGCACAGATACGCAGTATTTT	CASETDGSTDTQYF
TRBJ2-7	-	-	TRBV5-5	TGTGCCAGCAGCGGGGGCCAGTCCTACGAGCAGTACTTC	CASSGGQSYEQYF
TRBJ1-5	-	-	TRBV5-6	TGTGCCAGCAGCTTGGGAGGGAATCGGCCCCAGCATTTT	CASSLGGNRPQHF
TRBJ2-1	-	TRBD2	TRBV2	TGTGCCAGCACAGCTGGGGGGGTGGCGAGCTCCTACAATGAGCAGTTCTTC	CASTAGGVASSYNEQFF
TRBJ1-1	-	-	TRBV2	TGTGCCAGCAGTGAAGGGCTAGCCACTGAAGCTTTCTTT	CASSEGLATEAFF
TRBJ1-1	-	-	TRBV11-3	TGTGCCAGCAGCTTACCACCCGGGGGGGACACTGAAGCTTTCTTT	CASSLPPGGDTEAFF
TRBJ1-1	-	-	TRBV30	TGTGCCTGGAGTGCCCCACAGGGACTGGGCACTGAAGCTTTCTTT	CAWSAPQGLGTEAFF
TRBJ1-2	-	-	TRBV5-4	TGTGCCAGCAGCTTCGGAGGGGGGAATGGCTACACCTTC	CASSFGGGNGYTF
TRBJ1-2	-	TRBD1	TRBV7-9	TGTGCCAGCAGCTCACCCGACAGGGAACTCAACTATGGCTACACCTTC	CASSSPDRELNYGYTF
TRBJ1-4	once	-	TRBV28	TGTGCCAGCGTCGGGGTCGTCCCAACTAATGAAAAACTGTTTTTT	CASVGVVPTNEKLFF
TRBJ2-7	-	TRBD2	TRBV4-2	TGTGCCAGCAGCCAAGAGGCGGGGGGCCTGAGCTCCTACGAGCAGTACTTC	CASSQEAGGLSSYEQYF
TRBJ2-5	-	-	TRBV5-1	TGCGCCAGCAGCTTGTGGATCGGAGAGACCCAGTACTTC	CASSLWIGETQYF
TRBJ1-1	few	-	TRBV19	TGTGCCAGTACTCCCGGGAACACTGAAGCTTTCTTT	CASTPGNTEAFF
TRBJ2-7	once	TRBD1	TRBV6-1	TGTGCCAGCAAAACCGGGACAGGGGATCAAGAGCAGTACTTC	CASKTGTGDQEQYF
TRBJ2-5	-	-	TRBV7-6	TGTGCCAGCAGCTTAGACAGACCCTACCAAGAGACCCAGTACTTC	CASSLDRPYQETQYF
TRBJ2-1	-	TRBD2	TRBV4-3	TGCGCCAGCAGCCGACTCTTAGCGGGGGCCGACTACAATGAGCAGTTCTTC	CASSRLLAGADYNEQFF
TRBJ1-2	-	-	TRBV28	TGTGCCAGCAGTCCACCCTTCGGGGAATACTATGGCTACACCTTC	CASSPPFGEYYGYTF
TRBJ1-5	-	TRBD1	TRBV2	TGTGCCGTACCGGGACAGGGGGCTTTTGGCAATCAGCCCCAGCATTTT	CAVPGQGAFGNQPQHF
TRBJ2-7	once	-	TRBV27	TGTGCCAGCAGTTACAGGGAGACCTACGAGCAGTACTTC	CASSYRETYEQYF
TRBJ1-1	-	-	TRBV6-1	TGTGCCATTTACAGGAGGTATGAAGCTTTCTTT	CAIYRRYEAFF
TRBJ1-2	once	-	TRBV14	TGTGCCAGCAGCCAAGAAGGGGTTAATGGCTACACCTTC	CASSQEGVNGYTF
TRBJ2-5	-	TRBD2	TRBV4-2	TGTGCCAGCAGCTCCCGGGACTACCCTCCCCCGGAGGACTTC	CASSSRDYPPPEDF
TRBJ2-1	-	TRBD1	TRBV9	TGTGCCAGCAGCGTAGGGGTAGGACAGGGATTATACAATGAGCAGTTCTTC	CASSVGVGQGLYNEQFF
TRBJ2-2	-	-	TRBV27	TGTGCCAGCAGTTTCCCTCGGGGGGCGCGCACCGGGGAGCTGTTTTTT	CASSFPRGARTGELFF
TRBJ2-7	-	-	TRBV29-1	TGCAGCGTTGAACCTGGACAAAGGAGCTCCTACGAGCAGTACTTC	CSVEPGQRSSYEQYF
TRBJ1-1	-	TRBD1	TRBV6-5	TGTGCCAGCAGAAAGGGACAGGGACTCACTGAAGCTTTCTTT	CASRKGQGLTEAFF
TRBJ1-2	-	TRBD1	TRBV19	TGTGCCAGTAGTATAACAACGGACAGGTTTGATGGCTACACCTTC	CASSITTDRFDGYTF
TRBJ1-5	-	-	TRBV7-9	TGTGCCAGCAGCCCGGCGGATCAGCCCCAGCATTTT	CASSPADQPQHF
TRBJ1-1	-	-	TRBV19	TGTGCCAGTAGTATTTCAGGGTGGGACACTGAAGCTTTCTTT	CASSISGWDTEAFF
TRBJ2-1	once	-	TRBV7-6	TGTGCCAGCAGCTTAGCGGGAGGGGGGTCAGGTGAGCAGTTCTTC	CASSLAGGGSGEQFF
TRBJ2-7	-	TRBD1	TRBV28	TGTGCCAGCAGTTTTTCGGACCGGGACAGTAACTACGAGCAGTACTTC	CASSFSDRDSNYEQYF
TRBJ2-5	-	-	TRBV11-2	TGTGCCAGCAGCTTATCGGAGACCCAGTACTTC	CASSLSETQYF
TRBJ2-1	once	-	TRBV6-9	TGTGCCAGCAGTTTCACCCCAACAGCATACAATGAGCAGTTCTTC	CASSFTPTAYNEQFF
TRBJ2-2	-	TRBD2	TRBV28	TGTGCCAGCAGTATCGGGCTAGCGGGACTTTCGGCCGGGGAGCTGTTTTTT	CASSIGLAGLSAGELFF
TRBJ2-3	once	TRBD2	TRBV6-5	TGTGCCAGCAGTTACGCAGCGGGGGAGACAGATACGCAGTATTTT	CASSYAAGETDTQYF
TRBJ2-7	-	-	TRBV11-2	TGTGCCAGCAGCTTAGGTTCCTACTCTATGGACTACGAGCAGTACTTC	CASSLGSYSMDYEQYF
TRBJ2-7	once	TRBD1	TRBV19	TGTGCCAGTAGTGTCGGGACAGGGGGGAGTTATTTGCCGTACGAGCAGTACTTC	CASSVGTGGSYLPYEQYF
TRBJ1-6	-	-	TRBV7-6	TGTGCCAGCAGCTTACAAGGGTCAAATTCACCCCTCCACTTT	CASSLQGSNSPLHF
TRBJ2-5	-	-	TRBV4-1	TGCGCCAGCAGCCAAACAGAGACCCAGTACTTC	CASSQTETQYF
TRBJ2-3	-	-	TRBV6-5	TGTGCCAGCAGTGCCCACGGGGGCCAGGATACGCAGTATTTT	CASSAHGGQDTQYF
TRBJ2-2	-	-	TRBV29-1	TGCAGCGCCACCTCGACCGGGGAGCTGTTTTTT	CSATSTGELFF
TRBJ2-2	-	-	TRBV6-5	TGTGCCAGCAGTTCAGCCGGGGGGCCCGGGGAGCTGTTTTTT	CASSSAGGPGELFF
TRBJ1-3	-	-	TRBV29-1	TGCAGCGTCAACGGGGCGGGGGACACCATATATTTT	CSVNGAGDTIYF
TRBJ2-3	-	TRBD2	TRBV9	TGTGCCAGCAGCGTCCTTAGCGGGGGTCTCGATACGCAGTATTTT	CASSVLSGGLDTQYF
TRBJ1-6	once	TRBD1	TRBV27	TGTGCCAGCAGTTCCCGACAGGGGGATTCACCCCTCCACTTT	CASSSRQGDSPLHF
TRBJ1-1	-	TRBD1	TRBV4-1	TGCGCCAGCAGTCGAACTGGACAGGCCACTGAAGCTTTCTTT	CASSRTGQATEAFF
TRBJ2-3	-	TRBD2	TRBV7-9	TGTGCCAGCAGCTTAGGGGCTAGCGGGGGGTCTTACACAGATACGCAGTATTTT	CASSLGASGGSYTDTQYF
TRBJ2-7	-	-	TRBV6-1	TGTGCCAGCAGAGAGAGCTCCTACGAGCAGTACTTC	CASRESSYEQYF
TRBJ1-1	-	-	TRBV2	TGTGCCAGCAGTGATTATTTGGCAGGTGTTAACACTGAAGCTTTCTTT	CASSDYLAGVNTEAFF
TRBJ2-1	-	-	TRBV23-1	TGCGCCAGCAGTCGCACCCCGGACACCTATTTGGAGCAGTTCTTC	CASSRTPDTYLEQFF
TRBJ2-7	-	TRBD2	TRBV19	TGTGCCAGTAGTGGCGGGACTAGCGGGGGGCACGAGCAGTACTTC	CASSGGTSGGHEQYF
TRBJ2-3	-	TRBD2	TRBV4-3	TGCGCCAGCAGCCAAGATTCCAGCGGGGTTAACACAGATACGCAGTATTTT	CASSQDSSGVNTDTQYF
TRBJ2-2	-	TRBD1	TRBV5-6	TGTGCCAGCAGCTTGAGGGCAGGGGGATACACCGGGGAGCTGTTTTTT	CASSLRAGGYTGELFF
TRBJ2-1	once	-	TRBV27	TGTGCCAGCAGTCCGCCCCCGGGGGTCAACAATGAGCAGTTCTTC	CASSPPPGVNNEQFF
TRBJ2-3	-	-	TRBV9	TGTGCCAGCAGCGTAGGAAACCCCACAGATACGCAGTATTTT	CASSVGNPTDTQYF
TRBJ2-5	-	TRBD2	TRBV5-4	TGTGCCAGCAGCTCGGGGGGGGAGACCCAGTACTTC	CASSSGGETQYF